This T cell receptor beta chain came from a study of identical twins. Study-wide results and limits: Whereas memory repertoires showed no such difference, abundant cord blood beta clonotypes carried fewer insertions.

The CDR3 extends over 13 amino acids. Trimming removed 3 bases at V and 7 bases at J, with 9 bases between. MiXCR, applied by TCRdb to the 5' RACE reads, yields one record per CDR3 protein. The sample has 1.5 million to 2 million distinct CDR3 sequences, around 29% seen once; the top ten hold more than 0.25%. In regard to this clonotype: The antigen is not known.

Material: cord blood. The sequence came from a newborn girl in good health. V is TRBV12-3 or TRBV12-4 and J is TRBJ2-2; D might be TRBD1 or TRBD2, each matching 5 bases. The CDR3, as DNA: TGTGCCAGCAGTTTCTTGGGGGACGGGGAGCTGTTTTTT. Its translation: CASSFLGDGELFF.